The text below deals with one TCR beta chain. Its antigen is as yet unknown. This entry is derived from a study of shared clonotypes between healthy human individuals. Background on the study: The people who gave samples were two women and a few men aged 18 to 49. Overall study findings and caveats: Inspection by rarefaction showed sorted-subset sequencing to be incomplete despite large depth. It was only blood that was sampled, and tissue repertoires likely differ.

The deep-level immunoSEQ assay was used. Method: immunoSEQ multiplex PCR; TCRdb's copy keeps in-frame clones and lacks some. This sample yields 800,000 or so clones, of which around 96% are seen a single time; under 0.25% belongs to the top ten. Germline V gene data show CDR1 as SGHRS and CDR2 as YFSETQ. The CDR3 length is 17 residues. Trimming removed 0 bases at V and 6 bases at J, with 20 bases between. CD8 cells classed as naive were CD45RO-negative and positively selected for CCR7, excluding terminally differentiated effector memory CD45RA+ cells. The chain joins TRBV5-1 to TRBJ2-3; D may be TRBD1 or TRBD2 (5 bases each). This clonotype originated in a man aged 25-45 years in good health. Sequenced material: naive CD8+ T cells sorted from blood. The CDR3 DNA reads as TGCGCCAGCAGCTTGGTGGGGACCGGGCTCGAGGCGGATACGCAGTATTTT. Translation: CASSLVGTGLEADTQYF.